This TCR beta chain originates from a study of human T cells and chemical hapten exposure (TCRdb year 2021). Context from the whole study: For sensitization, 2% DPC in acetone was applied to a roughly 2 cm by roughly 2 cm area of upper inner arm skin. Patients additionally received weekly therapeutic DPC doses to the scalp throughout the approximately 25-week study period. Patch tests used Finn chambers with 0.01% DPC on the upper back, scored after 6 days by International Contact Dermatitis Research Group standards. The patient cohort, mostly female, included alopecia areata with under or over 50% scalp involvement, alopecia totalis and alopecia universalis. Libraries were combined into a pool for sequencing, and differences in TCR yield between samples came mainly from small differences in library volumes within the pool. This study followed changes in the peripheral blood TCR repertoire in vivo during primary and secondary sensitization of alopecia patients to the hapten diphenylcyclopropenone (DPC). Blood was sampled from patients pre-sensitization (week 0) and at 2, 6 and about 24 weeks after DPC sensitization. For TCR sequencing, blood came from 25 to 35 alopecia patients at anywhere from one to four time points (pre-sensitization, 2, 6 and 24 weeks).

Turning to this clonotype: It lacks a known antigen. No quality values exist for individual bases; no much larger clone is one base distant.

The CDR3 holds 15 amino acids from the cysteine to the phenylalanine. CDR3 DNA only is kept here, 45 bases in frame from base 1. V is pruned by 3 bases and J by 1 base, leaving 5 bases of the junction without a gene match. CDR1 and CDR2, per the germline V gene, are SGHTA and FQGNSA. What the research found in general, with its limitations: DPC sensitization did not change the number of TCRs with a frequency above 1 in 1000, and there was no evidence of changes in global repertoire structure. A positive correlation was found between the number of PT1 expanded TCRs and patch test score, with significance reached at thresholds 8, 16 and 32 but not 4. Significantly more large CDR3 similarity clusters were formed by expanded TCRs than by pre-sensitization or healthy control sets, consistent with antigen-driven responses. Repeated subsampling changed both the strength of the expansion versus patch-test correlation and the threshold at which the correlation became significant. Alopecia, a presumed autoimmune disease, was present in all patients, so the immune response of the patients might differ from that of healthy individuals.

Library method: RACE. TCRdb lists the instrument as NextSeq 500. During library preparation, unique molecular identifiers were attached to individual cDNA molecules so that TCRs could be counted quantitatively and reproducibly. From each blood RNA sample, both TCR alpha and TCR beta chains were sequenced. As for how the authors treated the data: A median of about 87,000 TCRs per sample was observed, with a range of 23,224 to 690,600. V, J and CDR3 annotation of the TCR reads was carried out using the Decombinator software suite. Every sample was subsampled to the same number of TCRs (28,000) for the PS versus PT1 abundance plots. TCRs were defined as expanded if absent before sensitization and observed at least eight times at the 2-week time point. Through fastp at Q25 and MiXCR, TCRdb rebuilt clones from the public reads, retaining in-frame beta chains. Under each unique CDR3 protein, matching rows form one entry showing the most common genes and DNA. The V and J calls were determined by TCRdb, not by the authors. This sample lists 150,000 to 200,000 distinct CDR3 sequences; roughly 15% were detected once. The ten largest clones add up to about 1.7% of the sample.

The time point label of this sample denotes: patch test 1, 2 weeks after DPC sensitization. The treatment or condition label on this specimen signifies: therapeutic diphenylcyclopropenone sensitization with weekly scalp DPC. Blood at each patch-test visit was drawn before the patch test was applied. Patients were considered eligible if aged 18 to 70, diagnosed with alopecia and deemed suitable for DPC therapy, and patients were excluded if pregnant. Unfractionated whole blood was collected in Tempus Blood RNA tubes, and total RNA was extracted from that blood. The sequencing here drew on whole blood, taken in connection with sensitization to the hapten diphenylcyclopropenone (DPC). This clonotype originated in a woman younger than 45 with alopecia areata. Some clones in this sample may be carry-over from other donors' samples. The sequence links TRBV7-2 to TRBJ2-5, with TRBD2 identical over 7 junction bases. The CDR3 region: CASSLGGGRQETQYF. The sequence in DNA is TGTGCCAGCAGCTTGGGCGGGGGACGCCAAGAGACCCAGTACTTC.